In this sample, the clone carrying this T cell receptor (beta chain) turned up once. TCRdb keeps only in-frame clones here, not all; method: immunoSEQ multiplex PCR. The sample has roughly 100,000 clones, roughly nine tenths seen once. The sample originates from a study of control samples from healthy donors and cancer patients. Trimming pared 4 bases from V and 6 bases from J, leaving 10 bases between. CDR1 and CDR2 (germline): SQVTM, ANQGSEA. This CDR3 is built from 11 residues. The chain has TRBV29-1 and TRBJ2-7; D is perhaps TRBD2 (5 bases). Sequenced material: blood. The source of this sequence is a woman between 18 and 30 years old in good health. CDR3 amino acids: CSVVVAGEQYF. In DNA, the CDR3 is TGCAGCGTTGTTGTGGCGGGCGAGCAGTACTTC.